This T cell receptor (beta chain) comes out of a study of cytomegalovirus exposure and HLA in healthy donors (dated by TCRdb to about 2017). Background on the whole study: According to an earlier analysis of 587 of the donors, roughly 180 million T cells yielded 117 million unique TCR beta sequences and 250 to 350 Gb of sequence data. Roughly 320 gigabases of sequencing data and 70 million to 100 million unique TCR sequences made up an early release that covered approximately 620 HLA-typed donors. Of the roughly 430 genotyped donors, approximately 82% fell in the genetic ancestry cluster associated with self-reported Caucasian donors. The study aimed to test whether cataloging public T cell receptors could reveal signatures of past pathogen exposure. The T cell repertoires of 700 or so subjects were profiled by immunosequencing and related to cytomegalovirus serostatus. In addition to the first cohort of approximately 650 subjects, a separate validation cohort of 120 different subjects was used. High-throughput TCR immunosequencing, statistical association of individual TCRs with disease status, and machine learning were combined to predict cytomegalovirus infection status. To study patterns of TCR occurrence, a later analysis re-analyzed previously published TCR beta repertoires from 500 to 850 donors and added high-resolution HLA genotyping. The later analysis used no new phenotypic data to find candidate immune exposures, relying instead on TCR beta sequences and their occurrence across donors. An earlier analysis of 587 of the donors used high-throughput TCR beta sequencing to judge whether each TCR beta V gene segment behaved as functional or pseudogenic. Donor age, sex, ethnicity and CMV serostatus were compiled alongside the repertoire data. Genome-wide SNP genotypes for about 65% of the 666 donors were used in a later genetic analysis, which treated that subset as a discovery cohort. All discovery cohort repertoires had been generated on a single sequencing platform. Both class I and class II loci were covered by HLA typing, at four-digit resolution. Typing coverage differed by locus: A, B, C, DRB1 and DQB1 were typed in roughly 629-640 donors, DQA1 in 522, DPA1 in nearly 610, and DPB1 in around 440. Roughly five DR-DQ haplotypes were treated as single units for association and clustering because of strong linkage in the cohort. Among about 360 genotyped donors of the cohort, an average of approximately 230,000 unique TCR beta nucleotide sequences were sequenced per donor, roughly 20% of them non-productive. The study at large found these results: In a later analysis, most CMV-associated TCR beta chains were found to appear HLA-restricted, with HLA associations seemingly driven largely by CMV exposure. Linkage disequilibrium might explain the correlated functional status among segregating V segments, but an unknown experimental factor could not be excluded. A further reported finding was that TCR beta sequences accurately predicted the HLA-A and HLA-B alleles for most subjects in the first cohort. Compared with equally common non-associated chains, HLA-associated TCR beta chains in a later analysis were more clonally expanded and had lower generation probabilities. Some 16 rarely observed V segments, including chromosome 9 orphons, were excluded from the earlier analysis of several hundred of the donors because counts were too low. At a false discovery rate of 0.05, a later analysis linked fewer than 20,000 TCR beta sequences to specific HLA alleles. Because some donors lacked HLA typing at each locus, the association tests relied only on the typed subset. Across donors, most TCR sequences were observed very rarely, whereas some public TCRs were present in many individuals. A total of 150 or so TCR beta chains were listed by the study as associated with cytomegalovirus. According to a later genetic analysis, donors in an Asian-associated ancestry cluster had fewer N-insertions in productive TCRs than the roughly 670-donor mean. The classifier was reported to diagnose cytomegalovirus status with high specificity and sensitivity in both the original cohort and the validation cohort. Roughly uniform sequencing depth across donors was assumed in presence/absence analyses, although this assumption may not hold. The only immune exposure information available for the cohort was CMV serostatus. A cluster of highly shared sequence variants was judged likely to represent a technical artifact of the sequencing pipeline. Some IMGT-functional V segments, including TRBV6-2 and TRBV6-3, could not be told apart with the 87-base-pair reads, so those segments were excluded. This cohort had only TCR beta chains sequenced, and the lack of alpha or paired-chain data limited which features could be detected. Several of the top co-occurrence clusters appeared to be linked to parvovirus B19, influenza, CMV and Epstein-Barr virus, according to a later analysis. When HLA alleles, especially DR and DQ, strongly co-occurred, attributing TCR associations to individual alleles was difficult. In vitro tests confirmed that a few of the cytomegalovirus-associated TCR beta chains recognize cytomegalovirus antigens. It was suggested by the authors that the approach could potentially be generalized to other disease states and immunological phenotypes. Broadly in line with IMGT annotations, most TCR beta V segments showed up in productive rearrangements about 87% or about 30% of the time in an earlier analysis of under 700 of the donors. An association between a missense DCLRE1C variant and V-gene and J-gene trimming of TCR beta chains was found in a later genetic analysis and replicated in an independent cohort. In a later analysis, TCR association rates were found to vary across HLA loci, with the most associated TCRs seen for DRB1 alleles and the fewest for HLA-C alleles.

In total, fewer than 750 healthy bone marrow donors made up the cohort. Cohort members were all nominally healthy when sampled, although unrecorded immune exposures were likely present. The donor tested CMV seronegative and was one of the 352 seronegative cohort members. A peripheral blood sample was collected from each donor, and TCR beta sequencing was performed on peripheral blood mononuclear cells. Genomic DNA extraction from the blood cell samples was performed with the Qiagen DNeasy Blood Extraction Kit. Note on this clone: What antigen it recognizes has not been identified. Base qualities are missing; no much larger clone stands one base away.

The CDR3 runs 14 residues from the cysteine to the phenylalanine. The sequence is cut down to CDR3 DNA, 42 bases in frame from base 1. Sequences MNHEY (CDR1) and SMNVEV (CDR2) are obtained from the germline V gene (reference sequence). Trimming at the junction amounts to 5 bases on V and 8 bases on J, and the germline ends lie 15 bases apart. The library came from the immunoSEQ multiplex PCR assay. For the multiplex PCR, a mixture combining 60 forward primers for TCR Vbeta segments and 13 reverse primers for TCR Jbeta segments was used. Amplification of the CDR3 region of rearranged TCR beta genes was performed with a multiplex PCR assay on genomic DNA. The Illumina HiSeq System was used to sequence the amplified TCR beta libraries as 87-base-pair reads. In the authors' own workflow: A later analysis tallied around 82 million unique TCR beta chains across the 666 repertoires, and around 12 million of those chains were shared by two or more donors. Raw reads were error-corrected and collapsed into unique sequences with a nearest-neighbor algorithm that merged closely related sequences to remove PCR and sequencing errors. V, D and J gene segments were assigned by aligning CDR3 sequences to IMGT reference sequences. For a sequence to be retained, a match of at least six nucleotides to both a V gene segment and a J gene segment was required. A rearrangement counted as productive if the CDR3 had no stop codons and remained in frame with V and J, and every other rearrangement counted as non-productive. Following IMGT convention, CDR3 was defined as the stretch from the second conserved V-encoded cysteine up to the conserved J-encoded phenylalanine. Sequences without an unambiguous match to a single V gene segment were excluded from the earlier analysis of 450 to 650 of the donors. In an earlier analysis of approximately 500 of the donors, a V segment was called functional when productive rearrangements were above 56.7%, and segregating when the standard deviation between donors exceeded 5%. A statistical classification framework was built to diagnose cytomegalovirus status from the catalog of TCR beta chain sequences. In a later analysis, V and J genes were assigned by comparing TCR nucleotide sequences against IMGT/GENE-DB human TR gene sequences. A later analysis assigned CDR3 sequences and most-parsimonious VDJ recombination scenarios with the TCRdist pipeline. In a later analysis, every TCR beta chain was defined by the combination of its CDR3 amino acid sequence and its V-gene family, and reads without a unique V-gene family were dropped. A later analysis removed 500 to 650 highly shared, low-generation-probability nucleotide sequences to deal with suspected cross-contamination and a sequencing artifact. For each public chain, a later analysis derived a clonal expansion index from normalized ranks of inferred template counts within each repertoire. A later analysis computed generation probabilities with a VDJ recombination model fitted to out-of-frame rearrangements, and checked the results against IGoR. A later analysis scored TCR-TCR, TCR-HLA and TCR-CMV co-occurrence with hypergeometric tests, applying a repertoire-size bias correction to TCR pairs. False discovery rates were estimated in a later analysis by permuting HLA or CMV assignments 20 times. A later analysis grouped co-occurring TCRs with DBSCAN, adding TCRdist sequence similarity when clustering within HLA-allele-positive subsets. Co-occurrence clustering excluded repertoires with fewer than 30,000 or more than 120,000 public chains, plus five with anomalous nucleotide sharing. This immuneACCESS table, as held by TCRdb, lists in-frame sequences with V and J called but not all clones. Of the missing ones, under half trace to an unresolved V gene in checked studies; the others have no known cause. For V, J and clone size, that table is used; D and trimming come from the DNA. The sample records about 98,000 clones, 70% to 90% of which are singletons. Clones ranked in the top ten supply just over 2.5% of the sample.

The sequence joins TRBV27 to TRBJ1-4; the D gene identity is not certain. The specimen was PBMCs. The TCR was taken from a man aged 35-49 years in good health and CMV-seronegative. The DNA reads as follows: TGTGCCAGCAGTACTTCAACCTTGGTGGAAAAACTGTTTTTT. Translated, it reads CASSTSTLVEKLFF. With all but the CDR3 taken from the reference TRBV27 and TRBJ1-4 genes, the full variable domain is: EAQVTQNPRYLITVTGKKLTVTCSQNMNHEYMSWYRQDPGLGLRQIYYSMNVEVTDKGDVPEGYKVSRKEKRNFPLILESPSPNQTSLYFCASSTSTLVEKLFFGSGTQLSVL.